Each of the 11 T cell receptor beta chains below was sequenced from the same sample in a study of CD8 T cells in Susac syndrome. Random hexamers primed reverse transcription of roughly 0.5 to 1 ug RNA. TCRdb itself ran the immunoSEQ multiplex PCR reads through MiXCR, one entry per CDR3 protein. The data show around 140,000 distinct CDR3 sequences, roughly 76% seen once. The material sequenced was CD8+ T cells from PBMCs. These receptors were obtained from a human donor with multiple sclerosis.

The chain is built from TRBV9 and TRBJ2-1, with a weak D call TRBD1 (6 bases). The CDR3 loop spans 14 amino acids. V dropped 4 bases and J dropped 8 bases, with 16 bases sitting between them. CDR1 and CDR2 from the germline V gene are SGDLS and YYNGEE. CDR3 loop: CASSLETGPDEQFF. As DNA, the CDR3 is TGTGCCAGCAGCCTTGAGACAGGTCCGGATGAGCAGTTCTTC.

The rearrangement links TRBV27 to TRBJ2-3; D gene unclear. Germline CDR1 is MNHEY and CDR2 is SMNVEV (reference sequence). This CDR3 contains 14 residues. V lost 2 bases and J 4 bases, leaving 10 bases between the germline ends. In DNA, the CDR3 is TGTGCCAGCAGTTTACTGGGCATATCAGATACGCAGTATTTT. It encodes CASSLLGISDTQYF.

This chain uses TRBV6-1 with TRBJ2-2; D might be TRBD1 (6 bases). Between the trimmed V and J ends, which lost 11 bases and 0 bases, there was a span of 10 bases. This CDR3 comprises 13 residues. Germline CDR1 MNHNS, CDR2 SASEGT. CDR3 in amino acids: CASGQTNTGELFF. CDR3 DNA sequence: TGTGCCTCCGGACAGACGAACACCGGGGAGCTGTTTTTT.

The rearrangement links TRBV5-5 to TRBJ1-2; D gene unclear. V was shortened by 3 bases and J by 4 bases, with 16 bases between the two germline ends. The CDR3 has 15 residues. Germline loops: CDR1 SGHKS, CDR2 YYEKEE (reference sequence). The CDR3 protein is CASSSDLGQLYGYTF. CDR3 nucleotide sequence: TGTGCCAGCAGCTCCGACCTTGGGCAACTCTATGGCTACACCTTC.

This chain uses TRBV11-2 with TRBJ2-7; D ambiguous. V dropped 1 base and J dropped 1 base, with 8 bases sitting between them. CDR3 size: 14 residues. Germline CDR1 SGHAT, CDR2 FQNNGV. The CDR3 DNA sequence: TGTGCCAGCAGCTTAGTGAGCCAGTCCTACGAGCAGTACTTC. This translates into CASSLVSQSYEQYF. Full variable domain (outside the CDR3, taken from reference TRBV11-2 and TRBJ2-7): EAGVAQSPRYKIIEKRQSVAFWCNPISGHATLYWYQQILGQGPKLLIQFQNNGVVDDSQLPKDRFSAERLKGVDSTLKIQPAKLEDSAVYLCASSLVSQSYEQYFGPGTRLTVT.

The chain has TRBV5-1 and TRBJ2-2; 9 positions agree with TRBD2. V lost 3 bases and J lost 9; bases outside the gene matches: 9. Per germline, CDR1 SGHRS and CDR2 YFSETQ. This CDR3 has 15 residues. CDR3 coding DNA: TGCGCCAGCAGCTCGGGGGGGACTAGCCCGAGGGAGCTGTTTTTT. This encodes CASSSGGTSPRELFF.

V and J are TRBV11-2 and TRBJ2-7; 9 bases map to TRBD1. The J segment lost 0 bases and the V segment lost 6 bases, leaving 12 bases of the junction unmatched. CDR1 is SGHAT, CDR2 FQNNGV, per germline. The CDR3 spans 17 residues. The CDR3 loop is CASRPGLGTGSSYEQYF. The CDR3 region has the DNA TGTGCCAGCAGGCCAGGGCTGGGGACAGGGAGCTCCTACGAGCAGTACTTC.

The chain carries TRBV29-1 and TRBJ1-1; D might be TRBD1 (6 bases). Per the germline V gene, CDR1 is SQVTM and CDR2 is ANQGSEA. The germline V and J ends were trimmed by 6 bases and 6 bases, with 14 bases remaining between them. This CDR3 contains 12 residues. CDR3 region: CSVHHRDPEAFF. The CDR3 nucleotides read TGCAGCGTACACCACAGGGACCCTGAAGCTTTCTTT.

In its sample, this clonotype was seen once. The chain links TRBV11-2 to TRBJ2-1; 7 nucleotides line up with TRBD1. This CDR3 has 14 residues. With 2 bases clipped from V and 6 bases from J, the junction kept 4 bases outside the gene matches. Germline V CDR1 and CDR2: SGHAT, FQNNGV. The CDR3 region has the DNA TGTGCCAGCAGCTTACCCGGACAGGTCAATGAGCAGTTCTTC. Translating it yields CASSLPGQVNEQFF.

This clonotype has a handful of counts. The chain carries TRBV7-6 and TRBJ2-1; D is undetermined. The CDR3 sequence is 11 residues long. Germline assignment: CDR1 SGHVS and CDR2 FNYEAQ. Trimming took off 5 bases at V and 6 bases at J, with 5 bases between the two ends. For the CDR3, the DNA is TGTGCCAGCAGCCCCGGCAATGAGCAGTTCTTC. This encodes CASSPGNEQFF. The entire variable domain, with the rest obtained from reference TRBV7-6 and TRBJ2-1, is as follows: GAGVSQSPRYKVTKRGQDVALRCDPISGHVSLYWYRQALGQGPEFLTYFNYEAQQDKSGLPNDRFSAERPEGSISTLTIQRTEQRDSAMYRCASSPGNEQFFGPGTRLTVL.

This chain uses TRBV9 with TRBJ1-1; perhaps TRBD1 as D (5 bases). This CDR3 has 14 residues. The germline V and J ends were trimmed by 3 bases and 5 bases, with 14 bases remaining between them. CDR1 and CDR2 (germline): SGDLS, YYNGEE. As DNA, the CDR3 is TGTGCCAGCAGCGCAATCTTGGGGCAAACTGAAGCTTTCTTT. Its protein is CASSAILGQTEAFF.